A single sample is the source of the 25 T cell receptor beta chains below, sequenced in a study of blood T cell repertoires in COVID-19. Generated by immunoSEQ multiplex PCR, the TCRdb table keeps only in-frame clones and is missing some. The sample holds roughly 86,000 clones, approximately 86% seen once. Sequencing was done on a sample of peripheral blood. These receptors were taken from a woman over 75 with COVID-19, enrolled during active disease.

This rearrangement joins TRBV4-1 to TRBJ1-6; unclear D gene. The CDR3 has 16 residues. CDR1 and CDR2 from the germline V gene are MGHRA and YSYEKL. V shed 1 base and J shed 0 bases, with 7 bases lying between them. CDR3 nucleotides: TGCGCCAGCAGCCAAGGAACAGCCTCCTATAATTCACCCCTCCACTTT. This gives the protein CASSQGTASYNSPLHF.

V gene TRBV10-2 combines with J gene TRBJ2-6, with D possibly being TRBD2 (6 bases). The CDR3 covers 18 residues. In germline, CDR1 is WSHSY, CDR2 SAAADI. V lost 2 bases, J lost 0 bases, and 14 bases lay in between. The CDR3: CASSEPGTSRSGANVLTF. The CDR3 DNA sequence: TGCGCCAGCAGTGAGCCCGGGACTTCCCGCTCTGGGGCCAACGTCCTGACTTTC.

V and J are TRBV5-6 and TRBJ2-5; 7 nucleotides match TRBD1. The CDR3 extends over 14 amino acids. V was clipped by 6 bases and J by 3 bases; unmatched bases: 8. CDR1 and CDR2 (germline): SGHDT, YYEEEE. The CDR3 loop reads CASTPGTAKETQYF. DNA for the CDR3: TGTGCCAGCACCCCCGGGACAGCAAAAGAGACCCAGTACTTC.

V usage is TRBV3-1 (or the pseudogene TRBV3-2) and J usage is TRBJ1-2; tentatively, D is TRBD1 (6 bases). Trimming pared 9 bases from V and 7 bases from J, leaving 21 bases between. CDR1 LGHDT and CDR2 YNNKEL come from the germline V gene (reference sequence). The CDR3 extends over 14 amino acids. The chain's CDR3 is CARKGTGLMGGYTF. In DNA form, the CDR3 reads TGTGCCAGGAAAGGTACAGGGCTCATGGGTGGCTACACCTTC.

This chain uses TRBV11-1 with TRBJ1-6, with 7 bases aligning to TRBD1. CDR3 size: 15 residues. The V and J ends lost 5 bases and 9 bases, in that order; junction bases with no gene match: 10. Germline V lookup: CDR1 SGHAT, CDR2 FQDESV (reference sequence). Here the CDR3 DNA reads TGTGCCAGCAGCCCACGGGACAGTCCCTCTTCACCCCTCCACTTT. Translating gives CASSPRDSPSSPLHF.

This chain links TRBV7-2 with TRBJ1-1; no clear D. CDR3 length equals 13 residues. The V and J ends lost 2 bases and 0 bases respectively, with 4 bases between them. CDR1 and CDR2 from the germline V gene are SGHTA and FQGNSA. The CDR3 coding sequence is TGTGCCAGCAGCTTACTAGTGAACACTGAAGCTTTCTTT. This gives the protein CASSLLVNTEAFF.

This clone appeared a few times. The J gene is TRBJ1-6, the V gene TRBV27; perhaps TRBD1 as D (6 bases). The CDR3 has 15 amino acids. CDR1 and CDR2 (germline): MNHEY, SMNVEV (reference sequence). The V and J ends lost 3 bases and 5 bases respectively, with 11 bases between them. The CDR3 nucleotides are TGTGCCAGCAGTTTGACAGGCCCTCATAATTCACCCCTCCACTTT. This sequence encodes CASSLTGPHNSPLHF.

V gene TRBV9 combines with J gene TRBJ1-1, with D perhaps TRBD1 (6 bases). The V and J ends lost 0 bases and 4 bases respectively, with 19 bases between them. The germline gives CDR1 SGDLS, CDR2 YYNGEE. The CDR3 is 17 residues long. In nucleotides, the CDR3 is TGTGCCAGCAGCGTAGTGCTGGGGGGGGGCGGCGGCACTGAAGCTTTCTTT. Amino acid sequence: CASSVVLGGGGGTEAFF.

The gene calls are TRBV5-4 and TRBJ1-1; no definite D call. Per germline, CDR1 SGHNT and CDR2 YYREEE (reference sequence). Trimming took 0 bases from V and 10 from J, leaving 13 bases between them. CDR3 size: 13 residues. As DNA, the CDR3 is TGTGCCAGCAGCTTGGGTGGGAGGGCGAGAGCTTTCTTT. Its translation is CASSLGGRARAFF.

CDR3 nucleotide sequence: TGTGCCAGCAGCTTATTACCTAGAGTGGGGGGGTCATATGAGCAGTTCTTC. Its protein product is CASSLLPRVGGSYEQFF. The chain joins TRBV7-6 to TRBJ2-1, with 7 bases aligning to TRBD2. The CDR3 runs to 17 residues. Per germline, CDR1 SGHVS and CDR2 FNYEAQ. The V and J ends lost 2 bases and 8 bases, in that order; junction bases with no gene match: 15.

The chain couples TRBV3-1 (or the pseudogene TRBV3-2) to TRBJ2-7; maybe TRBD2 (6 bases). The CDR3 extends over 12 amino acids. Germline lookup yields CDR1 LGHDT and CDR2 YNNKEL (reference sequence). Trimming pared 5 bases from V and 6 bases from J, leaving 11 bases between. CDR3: CASSGAGGEQYF. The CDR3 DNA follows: TGTGCCAGCAGCGGAGCCGGGGGCGAGCAGTACTTC.

The CDR3 sequence: CASSLRQGPNEQFF. The CDR3 DNA follows: TGCGCCAGCAGCCTAAGACAGGGCCCCAATGAGCAGTTCTTC. The rearrangement uses TRBV5-1 and TRBJ2-1, with 7 bases that match TRBD1. Germline loops: CDR1 SGHRS, CDR2 YFSETQ. This CDR3 spans 14 amino acids. The ends lost 4 bases at V and 6 bases at J; junction bases unmatched: 7.

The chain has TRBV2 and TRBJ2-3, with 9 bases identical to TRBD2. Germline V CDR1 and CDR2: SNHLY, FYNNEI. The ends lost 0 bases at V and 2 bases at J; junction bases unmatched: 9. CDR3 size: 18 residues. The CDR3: CASSEALRGRAPTDTQYF. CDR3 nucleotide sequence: TGTGCCAGCAGTGAAGCCCTCCGCGGGAGGGCCCCCACAGATACGCAGTATTTT.

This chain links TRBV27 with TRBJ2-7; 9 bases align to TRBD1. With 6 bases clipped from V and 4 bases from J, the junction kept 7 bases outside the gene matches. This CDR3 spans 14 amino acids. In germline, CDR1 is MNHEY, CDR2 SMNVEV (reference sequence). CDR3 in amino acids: CASRGQGLGYEQYF. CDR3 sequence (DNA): TGTGCCAGCAGGGGACAGGGTTTGGGGTACGAGCAGTACTTC.

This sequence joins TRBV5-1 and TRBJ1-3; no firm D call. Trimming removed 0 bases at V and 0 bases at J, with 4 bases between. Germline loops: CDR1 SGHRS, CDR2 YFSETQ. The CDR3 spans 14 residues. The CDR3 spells CASSLGDSGNTIYF. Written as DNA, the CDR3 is TGCGCCAGCAGCTTGGGCGACTCTGGAAACACCATATATTTT.

In DNA form, the CDR3 reads TGCGCCAGCAGCCTAAGGTGGACTAGCGGGGGAGATACGCAGTATTTT. This gives the protein CASSLRWTSGGDTQYF. The chain joins TRBV4-1 to TRBJ2-3; 13 nucleotides match TRBD2. The CDR3 consists of 16 residues. The germline CDR1 and CDR2 sequences are MGHRA and YSYEKL. Trimming cost V 4 bases and J 5 bases; bases outside gene matches: 6.

CDR3 nucleotide sequence: TGTGCCAGCAGCTCAATCGACAGGGTAGACTACGAGCAGTACTTC. This sequence encodes CASSSIDRVDYEQYF. The chain is built from TRBV7-9 and TRBJ2-7, with TRBD1 identical over 7 bases. This CDR3 has 15 amino acids. The germline V gene encodes CDR1 SEHNR and CDR2 FQNEAQ (reference sequence). V gave up 4 bases and J gave up 3 bases; unmatched junction bases: 9.

The CDR3 nucleotides are TGTGCCAGCAGCTCCGCGACTAGTGGAGAGACCCAGTACTTC. It is translated as CASSSATSGETQYF. V usage is TRBV7-9 and J usage is TRBJ2-5; possibly TRBD2 for D (6 bases). Germline loops: CDR1 SEHNR, CDR2 FQNEAQ (reference sequence). V lost 4 bases and J lost 4, with 13 bases in between. The CDR3 runs to 14 residues. Full variable domain (outside the CDR3, taken from reference TRBV7-9 and TRBJ2-5): DTGVSQNPRHKITKRGQNVTFRCDPISEHNRLYWYRQTLGQGPEFLTYFQNEAQLEKSRLLSDRFSAERPKGSFSTLEIQRTEQGDSAMYLCASSSATSGETQYFGPGTRLLVL.

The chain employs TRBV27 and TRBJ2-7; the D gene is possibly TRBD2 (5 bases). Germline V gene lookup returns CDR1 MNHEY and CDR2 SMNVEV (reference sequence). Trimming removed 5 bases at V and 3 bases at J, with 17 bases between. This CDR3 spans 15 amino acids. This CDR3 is CASSQALAPVYEQYF. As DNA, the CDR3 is TGTGCCAGCAGTCAAGCCTTAGCGCCGGTCTACGAGCAGTACTTC.

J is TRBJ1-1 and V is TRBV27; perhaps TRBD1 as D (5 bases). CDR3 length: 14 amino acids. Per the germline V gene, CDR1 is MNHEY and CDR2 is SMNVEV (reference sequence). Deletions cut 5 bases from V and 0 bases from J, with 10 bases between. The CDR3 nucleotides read TGTGCCAGCAGTAAACAGGTTATGAACACTGAAGCTTTCTTT. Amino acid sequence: CASSKQVMNTEAFF.

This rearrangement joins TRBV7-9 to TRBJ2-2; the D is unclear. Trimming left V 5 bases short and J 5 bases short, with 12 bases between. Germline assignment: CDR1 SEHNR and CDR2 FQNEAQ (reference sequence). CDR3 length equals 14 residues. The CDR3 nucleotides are TGTGCCAGCAGCCCGCCGGTTCGGACCGGGGAGCTGTTTTTT. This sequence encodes CASSPPVRTGELFF.

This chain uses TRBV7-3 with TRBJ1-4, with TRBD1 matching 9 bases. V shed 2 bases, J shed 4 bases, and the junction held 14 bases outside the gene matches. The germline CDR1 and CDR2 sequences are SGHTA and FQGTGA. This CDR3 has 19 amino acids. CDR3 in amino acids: CASSLVPGTGFNGNEKLFF. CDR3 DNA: TGTGCCAGCAGCTTAGTGCCTGGGACAGGGTTTAATGGTAATGAAAAACTGTTTTTT.

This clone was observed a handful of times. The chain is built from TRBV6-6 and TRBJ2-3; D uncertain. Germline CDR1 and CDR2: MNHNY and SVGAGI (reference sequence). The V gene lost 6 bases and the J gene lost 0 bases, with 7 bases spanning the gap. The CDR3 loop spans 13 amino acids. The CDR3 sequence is CASSPVSTDTQYF. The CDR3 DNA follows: TGTGCCAGCAGCCCCGTGAGCACAGATACGCAGTATTTT.

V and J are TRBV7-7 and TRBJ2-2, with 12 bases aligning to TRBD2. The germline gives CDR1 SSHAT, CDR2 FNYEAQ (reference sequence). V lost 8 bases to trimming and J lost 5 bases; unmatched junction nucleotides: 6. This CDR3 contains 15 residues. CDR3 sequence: CASARLAGETGELFF. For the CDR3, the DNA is TGTGCCAGCGCAAGACTAGCGGGAGAGACCGGGGAGCTGTTTTTT.

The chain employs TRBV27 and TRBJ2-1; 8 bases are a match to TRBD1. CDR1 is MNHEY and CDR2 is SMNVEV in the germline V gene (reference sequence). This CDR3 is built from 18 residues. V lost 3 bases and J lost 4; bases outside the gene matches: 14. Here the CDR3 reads CASSFHAIGQGIYNEQFF. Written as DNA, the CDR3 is TGTGCCAGCAGTTTTCATGCGATCGGACAGGGAATATACAATGAGCAGTTCTTC.